This T cell receptor beta chain emerged from a study of T cell responses to AZD1222 COVID-19 vaccine. Points from the study as a whole: Distributed over spike, vaccine-associated CD4 TCRs predominated at 160-218 and 743-854. Clonal diversity may have been underestimated in mostly white British donors. Baseline testing showed seropositivity in only a handful of AZD1222 recipients. Once two AZD1222 doses were given, Spike-specific TCR breadth and depth went up.

Sequencing used immunoSEQ multiplex PCR; TCRdb keeps in-frame clones, though not all of them. The sample includes 150,000 to 200,000 clones, roughly nine tenths seen only once; the top ten take approximately 1.6%. The germline V gene has CDR1 MRHNA and CDR2 SNTAGT. The germline V and J ends were trimmed by 2 bases and 0 bases, with 5 bases remaining between them. This CDR3 is built from 15 residues. On this clone: Its target is not known.

The genes are TRBV6-4 and TRBJ2-6; D is tentatively TRBD1 or TRBD2 (5 bases each). The sequence came from an adult in good health. The sequencing used peripheral blood, collected on day 0 of AZD1222 vaccination. CDR3 sequence: CASSDGGSGANVLTF. CDR3 bases: TGTGCCAGCAGTGACGGGGGCTCTGGGGCCAACGTCCTGACTTTC.